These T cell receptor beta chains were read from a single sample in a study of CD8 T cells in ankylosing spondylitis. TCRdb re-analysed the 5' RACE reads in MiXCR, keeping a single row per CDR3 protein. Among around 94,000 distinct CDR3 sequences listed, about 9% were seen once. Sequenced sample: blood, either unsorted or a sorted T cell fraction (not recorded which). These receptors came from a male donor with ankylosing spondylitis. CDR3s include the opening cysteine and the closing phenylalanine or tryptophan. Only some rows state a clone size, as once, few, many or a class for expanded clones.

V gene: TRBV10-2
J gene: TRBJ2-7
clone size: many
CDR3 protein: CASSSGSSYEQYF

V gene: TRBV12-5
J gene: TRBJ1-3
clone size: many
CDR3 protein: CASGSDFSGNTIYF

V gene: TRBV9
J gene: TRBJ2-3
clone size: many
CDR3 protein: CASSLLGSSDTQYF

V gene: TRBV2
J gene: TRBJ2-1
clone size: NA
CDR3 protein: CASSEYQYNEQFF

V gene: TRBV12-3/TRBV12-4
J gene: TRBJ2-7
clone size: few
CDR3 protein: CASSPGPQGYEQYF

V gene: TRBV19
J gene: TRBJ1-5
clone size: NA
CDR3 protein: CASSIEQPNQPQHF

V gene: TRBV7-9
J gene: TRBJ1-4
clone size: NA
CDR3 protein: CASSPSLGDEKLFF

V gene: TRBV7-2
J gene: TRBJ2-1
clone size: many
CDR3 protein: CASSYGAGTGNEQFF

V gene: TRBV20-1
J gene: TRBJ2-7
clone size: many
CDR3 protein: CSASERGASYEQYF

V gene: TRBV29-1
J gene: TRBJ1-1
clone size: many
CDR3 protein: CSVEGNSLEAFF

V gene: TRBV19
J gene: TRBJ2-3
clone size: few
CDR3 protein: CASRDPFTDTQYF

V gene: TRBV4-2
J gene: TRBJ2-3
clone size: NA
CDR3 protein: CASSQARGAEADTQYF

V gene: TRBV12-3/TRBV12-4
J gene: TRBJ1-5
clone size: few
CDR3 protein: CASREWGQPQHF

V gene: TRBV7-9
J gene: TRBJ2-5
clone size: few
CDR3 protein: CASRTGGSPETQYF

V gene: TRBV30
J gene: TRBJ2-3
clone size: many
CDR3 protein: CAWTAGGGLDTQYF

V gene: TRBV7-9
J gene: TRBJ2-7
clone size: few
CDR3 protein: CASSSGEQYF

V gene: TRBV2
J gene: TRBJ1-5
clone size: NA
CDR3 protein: CASSQTRRDRGQPQHF

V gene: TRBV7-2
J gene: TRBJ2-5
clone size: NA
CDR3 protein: CASSLLAGASETQYF